This T cell receptor beta chain originates from a study of response to subunit inactivated influenza vaccine (dated by TCRdb to the late 2010s). About the full investigation: To follow how T cells responded to a trivalent subunit inactivated influenza vaccine, the researchers relied on deep quantitative profiling of the T cell receptor repertoire.

The study at large found these results: The authors suggested that each seasonal influenza vaccination may recruit only a limited number of new T cells.

This clonotype was detected a few times. Which antigen it targets is not known. No base quality information exists; no much larger clone differs at one position. The library was obtained by RT-PCR. Sequencing took place on an Illumina HiSeq 2500. TCRdb reanalyzed the raw reads on its own, using fastp at Q25 for trimming and MiXCR for clone calling, and kept in-frame beta chains. Rows with a matching CDR3 protein are joined into one entry that keeps the most common DNA and genes. The sample table records about 570,000 distinct CDR3 sequences; about 11% of these occur just once. Approximately 11% of the sample comes from the top ten. The CDR3, from cysteine to phenylalanine, totals 14 residues. The kept DNA is CDR3 alone, 42 bases in frame from the first base. CDR1 is given as DFQATT and CDR2 as SNEGSKA, both from the germline V gene (reference sequence). After removal of 5 bases from V and 5 bases from J, the junction retains 7 bases not matched to a gene.

The same sample was also used in a study of T cells expressing NK-cell markers. From the second report: The TCR beta cDNA libraries were made using 5'RACE template switching, a step that added both a universal primer site and unique molecular identifiers. Fewer than ten donors provided sorted CD3+CD56+NKG2C+, CD3+CD56+NKG2C- and CD3+CD56-NKG2C+ T-cell subsets, whose TCR beta-chain repertoires were profiled. Seven of the eight sequenced donors were HCMV-seropositive and one was HCMV-seronegative. In several experiments an anti-gammadeltaTCR antibody was added to restrict sorting to alphabetaTCR-expressing T cells. For several donors, the dominant CD3+CD56+NKG2C+ clonotypes were among the top 10 CD8+ clonotypes and accounted for about 1.0-7.5% of CD8+ T cells. Those dominant clonotypes were again the most abundant among CD3+CD56-NKG2C+ cells in several donors, at roughly 25-60.1%. It remained unclear whether the expanded NKG2C-expressing T cell clones were specific for HCMV antigens. The study sequenced eight donors, all healthy volunteers chosen at random: three men and five women. To determine HCMV serostatus, a commercial ELISA kit was used to detect HCMV-specific IgG in serum. Ficoll density gradient centrifugation was used to isolate peripheral blood mononuclear cells from blood. Bulk peripheral blood T-cell repertoires were additionally sequenced from unsorted PBMC for several donors. Priming for cDNA synthesis came from the TCR beta constant segment, and two successive PCR amplification steps followed. Illumina HiSeq 2000/2500, MiSeq or NextSeq was used to sequence libraries as 2 x 150 bp reads. Reads were demultiplexed and grouped by UMI with MIGEC, and clonotypes were assembled and quantified with MiTCR. To exclude erroneous sequences, any TCR cDNA sequence not supported by at least two reads was discarded. Downstream repertoire analysis used the tcR package, and clonotypes were matched across fractions by CDR3 nucleotide sequence plus V segment. VDJmatch was used to annotate antigen specificity against VDJdb, with one amino acid substitution in CDR3 allowed.

This receptor was taken from a man aged 50 to 60 who received an inactivated influenza vaccine. Donor details come from another sample of the same person, matched by shared clones. The sequence is built from TRBV20-1 and TRBJ1-5; the central 9 bases match TRBD1. The material sequenced was PBMCs from blood, taken on the day of vaccination. The DNA sequence is as follows: TGCAGTGCTGGTACCGGGACAGGGTATCAGCCCCAGCATTTT. The resulting protein is CSAGTGTGYQPQHF.